These 21 T cell receptor beta chains were sequenced from one sample in a study of immune evolution from preneoplasia to lung adenocarcinoma. TCRdb keeps only in-frame clones here, not all; method: immunoSEQ multiplex PCR. The data contain approximately 6,100 clones, about 80% of them singletons. The sample taken for sequencing was FFPE lung adenocarcinoma in situ tissue. Receptors originate from a person aged 55-80 years with lung adenocarcinoma.

This clone is labeled large. This chain connects TRBV6-5 to TRBJ1-2; 7 bases line up with TRBD1. CDR1 is MNHEY, CDR2 SVGAGI, per germline. V shed 2 bases and J 7 bases; nucleotides not matched to a gene: 10. This CDR3 comprises 15 residues. CDR3 loop: CASSYHRDSMLGYTF. CDR3 DNA: TGTGCCAGCAGTTACCACAGGGACAGTATGCTTGGCTACACCTTC.

The chain has TRBV27 and TRBJ1-6; D unclear. The CDR3 contains 15 residues. Deletions cut 2 bases from V and 8 bases from J, with 13 bases between. Germline V gene lookup returns CDR1 MNHEY and CDR2 SMNVEV (reference sequence). The chain's CDR3 is CASSLRSQEYSPLHF. As DNA, the CDR3 is TGTGCCAGCAGTTTAAGGTCGCAGGAATATTCACCCCTCCACTTT.

The chain couples TRBV5-6 to TRBJ2-2; possible D gene TRBD1, 5 bases. The CDR3 spans 16 residues. Looked up from germline, CDR1 is SGHDT and CDR2 is YYEEEE. V was shortened by 1 base and J by 0 bases, with 10 bases between the two germline ends. Here the CDR3 DNA reads TGTGCCAGCAGCTTGTGGGGCTTCGCGAACACCGGGGAGCTGTTTTTT. Translated, it gives CASSLWGFANTGELFF.

This clone has just one count. This chain connects TRBV28 to TRBJ2-7; no firm D call. The V end was cut by 4 bases, the J end by 0 bases, with 13 bases between. The CDR3 loop spans 15 amino acids. CDR1 is MDHEN, CDR2 SYDVKM, per germline. The CDR3 region is CASSSLTESSYEQYF. The CDR3 nucleotides read TGTGCCAGCAGTTCTCTGACCGAGAGCTCCTACGAGCAGTACTTC. Full variable domain (outside the CDR3, taken from reference TRBV28 and TRBJ2-7): DVKVTQSSRYLVKRTGEKVFLECVQDMDHENMFWYRQDPGLGLRLIYFSYDVKMKEKGDIPEGYSVSREKKERFSLILESASTNQTSMYLCASSSLTESSYEQYFGPGTRLTVT.

V is TRBV7-9 and J is TRBJ2-6; D is uncertain. CDR1 SEHNR and CDR2 FQNEAQ come from the germline V gene (reference sequence). Trimming shortened V by 5 bases and J by 1 base, and 9 bases separated the two germline ends. The CDR3 runs 15 residues. The DNA for the CDR3 is TGTGCCAGCAGCCGCGATGGGTCTGGGGCCAACGTCCTGACTTTC. Translation gives CASSRDGSGANVLTF. The full variable domain, rest sourced from reference TRBV7-9 and TRBJ2-6, is DTGVSQNPRHKITKRGQNVTFRCDPISEHNRLYWYRQTLGQGPEFLTYFQNEAQLEKSRLLSDRFSAERPKGSFSTLEIQRTEQGDSAMYLCASSRDGSGANVLTFGAGSRLTVL.

The V and J genes are TRBV5-1 and TRBJ1-1, with D perhaps TRBD1 (5 bases). The CDR3 runs 13 residues. The germline CDR1 and CDR2 sequences are SGHRS and YFSETQ. V was cut by 8 bases and J by 1 base, with 12 bases left in between. CDR3 protein: CASSRDGNTEAFF. CDR3 DNA sequence: TGCGCCAGTTCCCGGGACGGGAACACTGAAGCTTTCTTT.

The rearrangement links TRBV4-3 to TRBJ1-2; perhaps TRBD1 as D (5 bases). Between the trimmed V and J ends, which lost 0 bases and 2 bases, there was a span of 16 bases. The CDR3 extends over 17 amino acids. Germline assignment: CDR1 LGHNA and CDR2 YSLEER. CDR3 amino acids: CASSQDWGKGLNYGYTF. As DNA, the CDR3 is TGCGCCAGCAGCCAAGATTGGGGAAAGGGGCTCAACTATGGCTACACCTTC.

This rearrangement joins TRBV5-1 to TRBJ2-2; 7 bases are a match to TRBD1. The germline CDR1 and CDR2 sequences are SGHRS and YFSETQ. The trim removed 4 bases at V and 1 base at J, leaving 16 bases unmatched. This CDR3 is 19 amino acids long. CDR3 coding DNA: TGCGCCAGCAGCGAAGCCGGGACAGTCCACATTATGAACACCGGGGAGCTGTTTTTT. Translation: CASSEAGTVHIMNTGELFF. Using reference TRBV5-1 and TRBJ2-2 for the parts outside the CDR3, the full variable domain is KAGVTQTPRYLIKTRGQQVTLSCSPISGHRSVSWYQQTPGQGLQFLFEYFSETQRNKGNFPGRFSGRQFSNSRSEMNVSTLELGDSALYLCASSEAGTVHIMNTGELFFGEGSRLTVL.

This chain connects TRBV7-8 to TRBJ2-7; D could derive from TRBD1 or TRBD2 (5 bases each). The CDR3 loop spans 14 amino acids. Deletions cut 5 bases from V and 3 bases from J, with 14 bases between. CDR1 is SGHVS and CDR2 is FQNEAQ in the germline V gene. This CDR3 is CASSAPGTLYEQYF. The CDR3 DNA reads as TGTGCCAGCAGCGCTCCCGGGACCCTCTACGAGCAGTACTTC.

V gene TRBV4-2 combines with J gene TRBJ1-1, with D unclear. CDR3 length: 15 residues. The V end was cut by 0 bases, the J end by 5 bases, with 13 bases between. Germline CDR1 LGHNA, CDR2 YNFKEQ. The chain's CDR3 is CASSQERAGGTEAFF. As DNA, the CDR3 is TGTGCCAGCAGCCAAGAGAGAGCGGGTGGGACTGAAGCTTTCTTT.

V gene TRBV7-2 combines with J gene TRBJ1-2; D not certain. V lost 1 base and J 1 base, leaving 10 bases between the germline ends. This CDR3 spans 15 amino acids. CDR1 and CDR2 from the germline V gene are SGHTA and FQGNSA. The CDR3, as DNA: TGTGCCAGCAGCTTAGAATTCACCCATAACTATGGCTACACCTTC. It is translated as CASSLEFTHNYGYTF.

The genes are TRBV5-6 and TRBJ2-7; 13 bases are shared with TRBD2. Germline CDR1 is SGHDT and CDR2 is YYEEEE. The CDR3 spans 15 residues. Trimming removed 4 bases from V and 3 bases from J; junction bases left unmatched: 4. The CDR3 here is CASSAGLAGIYEQYF. CDR3 sequence (DNA): TGTGCCAGCAGCGCGGGACTAGCGGGGATCTACGAGCAGTACTTC.

This chain connects TRBV11-2 to TRBJ2-3, with D tentatively TRBD2 (5 bases). Germline loops: CDR1 SGHAT, CDR2 FQNNGV. CDR3 length: 15 amino acids. The V end was cut by 4 bases, the J end by 0 bases, with 11 bases between. This chain's CDR3 is CASSYSGSSTDTQYF. CDR3 nucleotide sequence: TGTGCCAGCAGCTACTCGGGGTCCAGCACAGATACGCAGTATTTT.

This clone appeared once. The V and J genes are TRBV6-5 and TRBJ2-3; 7 bases are shared with TRBD2. The germline V gene has CDR1 MNHEY and CDR2 SVGAGI. V lost 6 bases and J lost 6; bases outside the gene matches: 9. This CDR3 spans 14 amino acids. The CDR3 nucleotides read TGTGCCAGCAGCTCTAGCGGCGGCCGGGATACGCAGTATTTT. It codes for CASSSSGGRDTQYF.

The V call is TRBV30, the J call TRBJ1-4; 7 nucleotides match TRBD1. The CDR3 runs 14 residues. The germline gives CDR1 GTSNPN, CDR2 SVGIG (reference sequence). V lost 3 bases and J lost 5; bases outside the gene matches: 6. The CDR3 region is CAWRRQGENEKLFF. The CDR3 DNA reads as TGTGCCTGGAGGAGACAGGGCGAAAATGAAAAACTGTTTTTT. Full variable domain (remainder filled in from reference TRBV30 and TRBJ1-4): SQTIHQWPATLVQPVGSPLSLECTVEGTSNPNLYWYRQAAGRGLQLLFYSVGIGQISSEVPQNLSASRPQDRQFILSSKKLLLSDSGFYLCAWRRQGENEKLFFGSGTQLSVL.

This clone has just one count. The CDR3 loop is CASSSQRGGTDTQYF. The CDR3 nucleotides read TGCGCCAGCAGCTCCCAGCGGGGGGGCACAGATACGCAGTATTTT. V is TRBV5-1 and J is TRBJ2-3; TRBD2 aligns across 9 bases. This CDR3 contains 15 residues. Per the germline V gene, CDR1 is SGHRS and CDR2 is YFSETQ. Trimming removed 3 bases from V and 1 base from J; junction bases left unmatched: 3.

V and J are TRBV5-8 and TRBJ1-1; D is unclear. The V end was cut by 4 bases, the J end by 1 base, with 11 bases between. In germline, CDR1 is SGHTS, CDR2 YDEGEE. The CDR3 length is 14 residues. The CDR3 DNA sequence: TGTGCCAGCAGCCCCCGTGGTGGGAACACTGAAGCTTTCTTT. This translates into CASSPRGGNTEAFF. Combining the CDR3 with reference TRBV5-8 and TRBJ1-1 gives the whole variable domain EAGVTQSPTHLIKTRGQQATLRCSPISGHTSVYWYQQALGLGLQFLLWYDEGEERNRGNFPPRFSGRQFPNYSSELNVNALELEDSALYLCASSPRGGNTEAFFGQGTRLTVV.

This sequence joins TRBV4-1 and TRBJ2-2, with 7 bases aligning to TRBD2. This CDR3 comprises 14 residues. The germline gives CDR1 MGHRA, CDR2 YSYEKL. V gave up 0 bases and J gave up 7 bases; unmatched junction bases: 2. This CDR3 is CASSQEGRGGELFF. DNA for the CDR3: TGCGCCAGCAGCCAAGAAGGGAGGGGCGGGGAGCTGTTTTTT.

The V call is TRBV27, the J call TRBJ1-4, with 7 bases identical to TRBD1. The ends lost 3 bases at V and 5 bases at J; junction bases unmatched: 6. The CDR3 length is 15 residues. The germline V gene has CDR1 MNHEY and CDR2 SMNVEV (reference sequence). Here the CDR3 DNA reads TGTGCCAGCAGTTTCATCCCGGGACAGAATGAAAAACTGTTTTTT. Protein sequence: CASSFIPGQNEKLFF.

This clone counts as medium-sized. The junction does not match germline at one end; this may be a read error. The chain recombines TRBV7-2 with TRBJ2-7, with a weak D call TRBD2 (5 bases). Germline values: CDR1 SGHTA, CDR2 FQGNSA. The CDR3 sequence is 14 residues long. The CDR3 DNA sequence: TGTGCCAGCAGCTTGAGGGCTAGCTCCAACGAGCAGTACTTC. This sequence encodes CASSLRASSNEQYF.

This clone was observed a few times. The CDR3 nucleotides are TGCGCCAGCAGCTTGAGCGGGGGGCCGTACAATGAGCAGTTCTTC. Its translation: CASSLSGGPYNEQFF. The V and J genes are TRBV5-1 and TRBJ2-1, with 9 bases lining up with TRBD2. Losses at the gene ends were 1 base for V and 4 bases for J; bases not matched to a gene: 3. From germline, CDR1 is SGHRS and CDR2 YFSETQ. The CDR3 loop spans 15 amino acids.